This TCR beta chain was identified in a study of blood T cell repertoires in COVID-19 (TCRdb year 2020). General notes on the study: The collaborator samples originated in the United States, Italy and Spain and spanned the acute and convalescent phases of COVID-19. Where available, HLA class I and class II types were obtained from metadata supplied by the sample provider rather than from assay-based typing. Nearly every sample came with metadata listing a de-identified subject ID, COVID-19 status, age in years and sex. Subjects who had been exposed to COVID-19, were actively infected with it, or had recovered from it provided the deeply sampled blood TCRbeta repertoires that made up the dataset. The material from the prospective study consisted of cDNA or gDNA derived from T cells, B-cell-depleted T cells, or PBMCs. The samples were drawn from the first 160 participants of the ongoing ImmuneRACE study and from 1,254 subjects provided by 6 global collaborators. A freely available public database, intended as a resource for researchers studying the immune response to SARS-CoV-2, is where the repertoires were released.

The immunoSEQ Assay, a bias-controlled multiplex PCR, was used to amplify TCRbeta CDR3 regions from genomic DNA. The source study handled its data this way. Nucleated cell counts per sample were estimated from amplification of reference gene primers within the assay. To quantify the absolute abundance of each unique TCRbeta CDR3 rearrangement, sequence reads were collapsed and filtered. For each sample, productive Simpson clonality was calculated by taking the square root of Simpson's diversity index across productive rearrangements. This is the immuneACCESS table as TCRdb keeps it, with only in-frame sequences that have V and J called. A part of the clones is gone; compared with another copy, unresolved V genes explain less than half, and the rest is unexplained. Clone size and the V and J calls come from that table; the DNA yielded D and trimming. A total of fewer than 100,000 clones appear in this sample, around 87% of them only once. Roughly 15% of the sample is in the top ten clones.

The study at large found these results: How much clinical and demographic metadata was included differed by source and by participant, and the metadata was provided uncurated.

This clone was seen only once. Its cognate antigen has yet to be identified. No much larger clone is present one base from it, and per-base qualities are unavailable. Per the germline V gene (reference sequence), SGHNT is the CDR1 and YYREEE is the CDR2. CDR3 length: 14 amino acids, cysteine to phenylalanine. The only DNA kept is the CDR3, 42 bases in frame from the first base. V is pared back by 4 bases and J by 0 bases, with 10 bases lying between the germline termini. Whole blood was collected in K2EDTA tubes by collaborating institutions according to the institutions' own protocols. For TCRbeta analysis, collaborators shipped samples as frozen whole blood, isolated PBMCs, or DNA extracted from either of those sample types.

The TCR was taken from a human donor in a cohort sampled during active COVID-19. Specimen: peripheral blood. The receptor chain draws on TRBV5-4 and TRBJ1-2, with the D segment identity uncertain. The CDR3 is CASSHDTANYGYTF. At the DNA level, the sequence is TGTGCCAGCAGCCATGATACAGCTAACTATGGCTACACCTTC.